The clone carrying this TCR beta chain was seen at least ten times. Researchers took RNA transcripts and amplified the TCR beta CDR3 regions from them. First-round RT-PCR targeting the TCR CDR3 was performed with the HTBI primer set. TCRdb reprocessed the multiplex PCR reads with MiXCR, giving one entry per CDR3 protein. Of 460,000 or so distinct CDR3 sequences in the sample, 13% to 15% are singletons; the top ten hold roughly 17%. The data were obtained in a study of T cells in Graves' hyperthyroidism and ophthalmopathy. The wider study: Peripheral blood was obtained at initial diagnosis, preceding any treatment.

The V and J ends lost 2 bases and 5 bases, in that order; junction bases with no gene match: 6. Per the germline V gene, CDR1 is LGHDT and CDR2 is YNNKEL (reference sequence). This CDR3 has 16 residues. Graves' hyperthyroidism qualified as stable when ophthalmopathy did not progress within 18 months. The PBMCs studied were ones that came from 10 ml fresh peripheral blood. The chain joins TRBV3-1 to TRBJ2-5; 12 nucleotides agree with TRBD1. The sample comprised blood. The TCR originated in a woman aged 18-29 years with Graves' hyperthyroidism. CDR3 residues: CASSQSGQGAGETQYF. The CDR3 region has the DNA TGTGCCAGCAGCCAATCGGGACAGGGGGCAGGGGAGACCCAGTACTTC.